This entry is about one T cell receptor beta chain. Its antigen is undetermined. V gave up 1 base and J gave up 1 base, with 9 bases separating them. The germline V gene has CDR1 SGHRS and CDR2 YFSETQ. The CDR3 runs 15 residues. Each sample had 80,000 to 100,000 TCR templates assayed. TCRdb's copy holds only in-frame clones and misses some; the assay was immunoSEQ multiplex PCR. The repertoire includes over 85,000 clones, approximately 95% of them detected once, and 0.3% sits in the top ten. This sample was included in a study of siplizumab effects on memory and regulatory T cells. General study points: Alloreactive sequences from unstimulated CD4+ memory cells fell significantly with siplizumab.

The clonotype comes from a human donor in good health. Sample: non-Treg CD4+ T cells sorted from blood. V and J are TRBV5-1 and TRBJ2-4, with D possibly TRBD1 on 6 matching bases. CDR3 bases: TGCGCCAGCAGCTTGACAGGGATCGCCAAAAACATTCAGTACTTC. As protein: CASSLTGIAKNIQYF.